This T cell receptor (beta chain) came from a study of blood T cell repertoires in COVID-19. Measured with immunoSEQ multiplex PCR; TCRdb has only the in-frame clones, and not every one. The table shows about 140,000 clones, with 65% to 80% occurring only once. This clonotype originated in a man older than 75 with acute or convalescent COVID-19. Specimen: peripheral blood.

The CDR3 here is CATSVSPSDTQYF. CDR3 DNA: TGTGCCACCAGCGTATCCCCGTCAGATACGCAGTATTTT. This chain connects TRBV15 to TRBJ2-3; D uncertain. The germline V gene encodes CDR1 LNHNV and CDR2 YYDKDF (reference sequence). Trimming stripped 5 bases from V and 4 bases from J, with 10 bases between. This CDR3 contains 13 residues.